This TCR beta chain was sequenced in a study of regulatory T cells in long-lasting Graves disease (dated by TCRdb to about 2021). In the study overall: Patients with newly diagnosed Graves' disease had been on antithyroid drugs for under 3 months. TCR sequencing covered some 13 persistent and around 20 newly diagnosed Graves' disease patients, some 33 samples in total. The study took place in China and was registered as a clinical trial. This study used TCR sequencing and RNA sequencing of peripheral blood to compare persistent Graves' disease patients against newly diagnosed Graves' disease patients.

Measured from the cysteine to the phenylalanine, the CDR3 is 13 residues long. Only the CDR3 DNA stays, 39 bases, in frame from base 1. The CDR1 and CDR2 encoded by the germline V gene are KGHDR and SFDVKD. At the junction V is shortened by 4 bases and J by 4 bases, with 7 bases in between. What the work shows at the level of the full study, not this receptor alone: The study examined only peripheral blood because the primary lesion, thyroid tissue, could not be accessed. Compared with newly diagnosed patients, patients with persistent Graves' disease had lower TCR Shannon entropy and fewer highly expanded clones, which suggests clonal expansion. TRBV28, TRBJ1-2 and TRBJ2-5 were preferentially used in persistent disease, while TRBV20-1 and TRBJ2-1 were favored in newly diagnosed disease. Sequencing and analysis were limited to the TCR beta chain. Persistent patients shared more public clonotypes among themselves (around 2,700) than newly diagnosed patients did (about 1,000). The small sample size was acknowledged by the authors as a limitation that may reduce accuracy.

This clonotype was counted between two and nine times. The antigen it recognizes is unknown. There are no base qualities to consult, and no much larger clone falls within one base. The time point label for this specimen denotes: newly diagnosed GD, antithyroid drugs for less than 3 months. RNA was extracted from PBMCs in TRIzol for both TCR sequencing and RNA sequencing. The diagnosis of Graves' disease was made according to American Thyroid Association guidelines. Patients were recruited from an endocrinology department in Xi'an, China. From each patient, about 9.7 milliliters of peripheral blood was collected into an EDTA anticoagulant tube. Ficoll Paque Plus density gradient separation was used to isolate PBMCs, and no further T cell sorting was performed. RNA quality was checked with an Agilent 2100 Bioanalyzer and agarose gel, and concentration with a NanoDrop 2000. Library creation used multiplex PCR. Sequencing took place on an Illumina HiSeq 4000. TCR beta libraries were built with iRepertoire HTBI primers and Arm-PCR amplification of CDR3 regions. Before sequencing, the PCR products underwent gel purification. In the source study's methods: A total of 62 TRBV and under 15 TRBJ segments were identified across samples and were used for gene usage analysis of CDR3 amino acid clonotypes. COPE and FqMerger were used to merge filtered high-quality paired reads into contigs. Contigs were aligned with BLAST to IMGT TRBV, TRBD and TRBJ reference genes, and CDR3 was defined per IMGT. Any clonotype with a frequency above 0.1% was counted as a highly expanded clone. Shannon entropy served as the measure of repertoire diversity, while the Gini coefficient captured V-J evenness. A clonotype was considered public if more than one individual shared it. TCRdb trimmed the raw reads at Q25, called clones with MiXCR and kept productive beta chains. One record per CDR3 amino acid sequence lists the most common genes and DNA. The authors' filters were not applied to this entry. This sample has around 320,000 distinct CDR3 sequences in its table, and 16% of those were observed once. Roughly 27% of the sample belongs to the ten largest clones.

The data were also submitted as part of a second study, on T cells in Graves' hyperthyroidism and ophthalmopathy. The second source states: Stable Graves' hyperthyroidism was defined as the absence of progression to ophthalmopathy over 18 months of follow-up. Hyperthyroidism patients were newly diagnosed, with disease duration under 2 months, and aged 18 to 65 years. Any patient with an uncontrolled infection, another autoimmune disease, pregnancy or lactation was excluded. Clinical symptoms, serum thyroxine and TRAb, thyroid ultrasound, and orbital computed tomography formed the basis for the diagnoses. The first round of RT-PCR for the TCR CDR3 was performed with the HTBI primer set and the Qiagen OneStep RT-PCR kit. Most expanded thyroid clonotypes (frequency above 0.001) were also detected in blood, suggesting blood repertoires may reflect thyroid immune responses. A 13 V-J signature model separated ophthalmopathy from stable hyperthyroidism, with roughly 88% sensitivity and approximately 81% specificity in cross-validation and 80%/75% in testing. During validation, the model predicted progression to ophthalmopathy a median of about 6.5 months ahead of onset, with 60% to 71% sensitivity and almost 75% specificity. A discovery cohort of roughly 100 patients, 43 with Graves' ophthalmopathy and about 58 with stable Graves' hyperthyroidism, was used to find distinguishing TCR V-J signatures. Prospective prediction of ophthalmopathy was tested in an independent validation cohort consisting of some 20 hyperthyroidism patients and about 17 patients who later progressed to ophthalmopathy. The approximately 95 discovery patients were divided at random into training and test sets in a 7:3 ratio. The study also compared thyroid tissue and blood T-cell repertoires from five or six Graves' hyperthyroidism patients. After sampling, hyperthyroidism patients received methimazole starting at 30 mg daily, and ophthalmopathy patients received high-dose intravenous methylprednisolone. Libraries were constructed in a second round of multiplex PCR, after which size selection and purification were performed. Libraries were sequenced paired-end with 100 bp reads on an Illumina HiSeq2000. Raw data were processed with SOAPnuke, discarding reads with adapters, uncalled bases, mean Phred below 15, or no exact constant-primer or identifier match. High-quality paired reads were merged using COPE v1.2.5, and each unique nucleotide sequence was defined as a clonotype. Clonotypes were aligned to IMGT TRBV, TRBD and TRBJ reference segments using MiTCR v1.1. Only V-J combinations with frequency above 0.0001, covering about 99% of repertoires, were analysed. A TCS score was defined as the ratio of F50 (clonal expansion) to E x V (chaos), with BLOSUM62-based TCRdist applied between CDR3 peptides within each V-J. Welch's t-statistics and random forest reduced around 520 V-J features to about 13, which were used in a naive Bayes classifier (R e1071). No statistical method was used to set the sample size in advance, and investigators knew the group allocation. According to the paper, TCR Vbeta CDR3 sequencing was carried out on approximately 140 peripheral blood samples, which came from fewer than 50 ophthalmopathy, 75 to 80 hyperthyroidism and approximately 17 progressor patients.

This sample comprised peripheral blood mononuclear cells (PBMCs), obtained at new diagnosis, from a patient treated with antithyroid drugs. The source is a man aged 40-49 years with Graves disease. Donor details come from another sample of the same person, matched by shared clones. The V and J segments used are TRBV24-1 and TRBJ2-4, with no confident D gene call. Here the CDR3 is given as CATSDANKNIQYF. The sequence in DNA is TGTGCCACCAGTGACGCTAATAAAAACATTCAGTACTTC.